Presented here are 29 T cell receptor beta chains from one specimen sequenced in a study of blood T cell repertoires in COVID-19. Clones were read by immunoSEQ multiplex PCR, and TCRdb kept only the in-frame ones, dropping some. Among over 250,000 clones listed, 85% to 90% were seen once. Sequenced: PBMCs or T cells enriched from blood (not recorded which). All receptors come from a woman aged 55-69 years who had recovered from COVID-19.

The V gene is TRBV30, the J gene TRBJ2-7; 7 bases line up with TRBD2. The germline CDR1 and CDR2 sequences are GTSNPN and SVGIG (reference sequence). The V segment lost 8 bases and the J segment 4 bases; nucleotides outside the gene matches: 11. The CDR3 is made up of 13 amino acids. This CDR3 reads CAGGLAGVYEQYF. The CDR3 DNA sequence: TGTGCCGGCGGTTTGGCGGGGGTTTACGAGCAGTACTTC.

J is TRBJ1-5 and V is TRBV19; a possible D gene is TRBD1 (6 bases). The ends were cut back, 9 bases at V and 0 bases at J, with 15 bases in the middle. Per germline, CDR1 LNHDA and CDR2 SQIVND (reference sequence). The CDR3 extends over 15 amino acids. For the CDR3, the DNA is TGTGCCAGCATGAGGGGGTTAAATAGCAATCAGCCCCAGCATTTT. Its translation: CASMRGLNSNQPQHF. Drawing the rest from reference TRBV19 and TRBJ1-5, the complete variable domain is DGGITQSPKYLFRKEGQNVTLSCEQNLNHDAMYWYRQDPGQGLRLIYYSQIVNDFQKGDIAEGYSVSREKKESFPLTVTSAQKNPTAFYLCASMRGLNSNQPQHFGDGTRLSIL.

This clone was counted between two and nine times. The rearrangement joins TRBV28 to TRBJ2-5, with D uncertain. CDR3 length: 15 residues. Germline V CDR1 and CDR2: MDHEN, SYDVKM. Trimming took off 2 bases at V and 0 bases at J, with 10 bases between the two ends. The CDR3 loop is CASSLTVSYQETQYF. The DNA for the CDR3 is TGTGCCAGCAGTTTAACAGTCTCGTACCAAGAGACCCAGTACTTC.

The chain carries TRBV30 and TRBJ1-2, with 10 bases matching TRBD1. Germline assignment: CDR1 GTSNPN and CDR2 SVGIG (reference sequence). The CDR3 totals 15 residues. V lost 3 bases and J lost 4; bases outside the gene matches: 8. In DNA form, the CDR3 reads TGTGCCTGGAGCCGACAGGGGGCGCCTCTCTATGGCTACACCTTC. It specifies CAWSRQGAPLYGYTF.

The chain carries TRBV11-2 and TRBJ2-5, with 12 bases matching TRBD2. The junction had 5 bases not matched to a gene; V was cut back by 1 base and J by 2 bases. CDR3 size: 17 residues. Germline CDR1 and CDR2: SGHAT and FQNNGV. The CDR3 protein is CASSLAPGLAGQETQYF. CDR3 sequence (DNA): TGTGCCAGCAGCTTAGCTCCCGGACTAGCGGGACAAGAGACCCAGTACTTC.

The chain has TRBV6-5 and TRBJ1-2; 9 bases map to TRBD1. There are 13 residues in the CDR3. With 6 bases clipped from V and 6 bases from J, the junction kept 5 bases outside the gene matches. Germline V gene data show CDR1 as MNHEY and CDR2 as SVGAGI. The DNA for the CDR3 is TGTGCCAGCAGATCGACAGGGGGGGATGGCTACACCTTC. It specifies CASRSTGGDGYTF.

V is TRBV27 and J is TRBJ1-1; perhaps TRBD1 as D (5 bases). Germline CDR1 is MNHEY and CDR2 is SMNVEV (reference sequence). The CDR3 consists of 14 residues. V lost 5 bases, J lost 1 base, and 11 bases lay in between. The CDR3 loop reads CASSRQMWNTEAFF. DNA for the CDR3: TGTGCCAGCAGTAGACAGATGTGGAACACTGAAGCTTTCTTT.

This rearrangement joins TRBV6-1 to TRBJ1-2, with 11 bases lining up with TRBD1. CDR1 and CDR2 (germline): MNHNS, SASEGT. The CDR3 sequence is 14 residues long. Trimming cost V 6 bases and J 14 bases; bases outside gene matches: 14. CDR3 in DNA: TGTGCCAGCAGCATCCGGACAGGGGGCGCCTTGGGAACCTTC. This encodes CASSIRTGGALGTF.

Here the CDR3 reads CSVVGTGSGGYTF. The CDR3, as DNA: TGCAGCGTTGTGGGGACAGGGTCTGGTGGCTACACCTTC. The chain recombines TRBV29-1 with TRBJ1-2, with TRBD1 identical over 9 bases. The CDR3 contains 13 residues. Germline values: CDR1 SQVTM, CDR2 ANQGSEA. Losses at the gene ends were 4 bases for V and 7 bases for J; bases not matched to a gene: 7.

This chain links TRBV5-1 with TRBJ2-2; D possibly corresponds to TRBD2 (5 bases). V lost 4 bases and J lost 1, with 14 bases in between. Germline CDR1 is SGHRS and CDR2 is YFSETQ. This CDR3 has 16 residues. CDR3 sequence: CASSPLTGKNTGELFF. The CDR3 nucleotides read TGCGCCAGCAGCCCTTTGACGGGGAAGAACACCGGGGAGCTGTTTTTT.

Turning to this clone: The identical CDR3 is also encoded by other nucleotide sequences in the sample. The chain recombines TRBV5-1 with TRBJ2-7; D is unclear. V gave up 4 bases and J gave up 5 bases, with 10 bases separating them. This CDR3 has 12 residues. Germline values: CDR1 SGHRS, CDR2 YFSETQ. CDR3 in amino acids: CASSPPGDEQYF. In DNA, the CDR3 is TGCGCCAGCAGCCCGCCCGGTGACGAGCAGTACTTC.

The rearrangement joins TRBV5-3 to TRBJ1-5; TRBD1 matches 8 bases. TRBV5-3 is flagged as an ORF with uncertain function. The CDR3 spans 15 residues. V was pared by 3 bases and J by 0 bases, with 2 bases of the junction left unmatched. For the CDR3, the DNA is TGTGCCAGAAGCTCGGACAGGGATAGCAATCAGCCCCAGCATTTT. Protein product: CARSSDRDSNQPQHF.

The chain joins TRBV3-1 (or the pseudogene TRBV3-2) to TRBJ2-2, with 10 positions matching TRBD2. This CDR3 has 17 residues. V dropped 2 bases and J dropped 4; count of bases not matched to a gene: 7. The germline CDR1 and CDR2 sequences are LGHDT and YNNKEL (reference sequence). CDR3 residues: CASSQSPSGSGTGELFF. The CDR3 nucleotides are TGTGCCAGCAGCCAATCCCCTAGCGGGAGCGGCACCGGGGAGCTGTTTTTT.

The chain uses TRBV29-1 and TRBJ1-2; unclear D gene. V lost 8 bases, J lost 7 bases, and 14 bases lay in between. CDR1 is SQVTM and CDR2 is ANQGSEA in the germline V gene. The CDR3 covers 11 residues. DNA for the CDR3: TGCAGCTCTTGGGAGGGCGGTGGCTACACCTTC. Amino acids: CSSWEGGGYTF.

This clone has just one count. V usage is TRBV18 and J usage is TRBJ1-5; D possibly corresponds to TRBD1 (5 bases). The V gene's germline CDR1 is KGHSH and CDR2 LQKENI. The CDR3 contains 16 residues. The V and J ends lost 4 bases and 5 bases respectively, with 18 bases between them. CDR3 nucleotides: TGTGCCAGCTCACAAAGCACAGTGCAAGGGGATCAGCCCCAGCATTTT. Translation gives CASSQSTVQGDQPQHF.

This clone was picked up one time. V gene TRBV6-5 combines with J gene TRBJ2-7; 8 positions agree with TRBD1. V lost 6 bases to trimming and J lost 2 bases; unmatched junction nucleotides: 9. Germline CDR1 is MNHEY and CDR2 is SVGAGI. CDR3 length equals 15 residues. CDR3 DNA sequence: TGTGCCAGCAGATCCCGACAGGGGTCAGCCTACGAGCAGTACTTC. It codes for CASRSRQGSAYEQYF.

In this sample, this clone turned up once. The V and J genes are TRBV4-1 and TRBJ2-3; the match to TRBD2 covers 16 bases. CDR1 is MGHRA, CDR2 YSYEKL, per germline. The CDR3 is 18 residues long. V gave up 0 bases and J gave up 6 bases; unmatched junction bases: 6. The CDR3, as DNA: TGCGCCAGCAGCCAAGAAGGGACTAGCGGGAGGGCCACGGATACGCAGTATTTT. It translates to CASSQEGTSGRATDTQYF.

This sequence joins TRBV7-9 and TRBJ2-5; 8 bases fit TRBD1. The germline CDR1 and CDR2 sequences are SEHNR and FQNEAQ (reference sequence). The V segment lost 4 bases and the J segment 5 bases; nucleotides outside the gene matches: 12. CDR3 size: 16 residues. The CDR3 region is CASSSTWDRRRETQYF. DNA of the CDR3: TGTGCCAGCAGCTCAACCTGGGACAGGCGAAGGGAGACCCAGTACTTC.

This clone appeared once. The chain has TRBV11-3 and TRBJ1-1, with TRBD1 identical over 8 bases. Germline CDR1 reads SGHNT; CDR2 reads YENEEA. J lost 5 bases, V lost 5 bases, and 4 bases had no gene match. CDR3 length equals 13 residues. This chain's CDR3 is CASSQGARTEAFF. The CDR3 region has the DNA TGTGCCAGCAGCCAGGGGGCGCGGACTGAAGCTTTCTTT.

V gene TRBV10-2 combines with J gene TRBJ2-1; a possible D gene is TRBD2 (5 bases). Germline V gene data show CDR1 as WSHSY and CDR2 as SAAADI. V lost 0 bases, J lost 10 bases, and 10 bases lay in between. The CDR3 length is 13 residues. The CDR3 coding sequence is TGCGCCAGCAGTGAGTCCGGGATGCTGGAGCAGTTCTTC. Translation gives CASSESGMLEQFF.

This chain links TRBV11-2 with TRBJ2-7; 7 bases are shared with TRBD2. V lost 1 base to trimming and J lost 0 bases; unmatched junction nucleotides: 12. Germline loops: CDR1 SGHAT, CDR2 FQNNGV. The CDR3 has 18 amino acids. The CDR3 nucleotides read TGTGCCAGCAGCTTAGGGGGCGGGAGAGGATATTTCTCCTACGAGCAGTACTTC. Its protein is CASSLGGGRGYFSYEQYF.

The genes are TRBV2 and TRBJ2-7, with D possibly TRBD2 on 5 matching bases. The CDR3 totals 12 residues. Germline CDR1 and CDR2: SNHLY and FYNNEI. Trimming pared 7 bases from V and 5 bases from J, leaving 12 bases between. CDR3 residues: CASTRTGNEQYF. The CDR3 DNA follows: TGTGCCAGCACCCGGACGGGGAACGAGCAGTACTTC.

The CDR3 protein is CASSLQGVGQPQHF. The CDR3 region has the DNA TGTGCCAGCAGCTTACAGGGTGTGGGTCAGCCCCAGCATTTT. V and J are TRBV7-2 and TRBJ1-5, with D possibly TRBD1 on 5 matching bases. Per germline, CDR1 SGHTA and CDR2 FQGNSA. The CDR3 runs 14 residues. With 2 bases removed from V and 6 bases from J, the gap between germline ends came to 11 bases.

The gene calls are TRBV12-3 or TRBV12-4 and TRBJ2-7, with D perhaps matching TRBD2 (5 bases). V was shortened by 3 bases and J by 0 bases, with 6 bases between the two germline ends. The CDR3 runs to 13 residues. The CDR3 bases are TGTGCCAGCAGTTTCGGGATCTCCTACGAGCAGTACTTC. This translates into CASSFGISYEQYF.

This chain uses TRBV19 with TRBJ2-7; 7 bases are a match to TRBD1. The trim removed 2 bases at V and 0 bases at J, leaving 7 bases unmatched. CDR1 LNHDA and CDR2 SQIVND come from the germline V gene (reference sequence). The CDR3 sequence is 16 residues long. The CDR3 here is CASSILPGQSSYEQYF. CDR3 bases: TGTGCCAGTAGTATACTCCCGGGACAGTCCTCCTACGAGCAGTACTTC.

The chain combines TRBV6-1 with TRBJ2-2; TRBD2 matches 9 bases. The CDR3 is made up of 17 amino acids. V gave up 3 bases and J gave up 3 bases; unmatched junction bases: 8. The germline CDR1 and CDR2 sequences are MNHNS and SASEGT. For the CDR3, the DNA is TGTGCCAGCAGTGAGCTTCCGGGACTAGCATACACCGGGGAGCTGTTTTTT. It specifies CASSELPGLAYTGELFF.

This sequence joins TRBV5-1 and TRBJ1-1; D remains unclear. This CDR3 comprises 14 residues. The germline V gene encodes CDR1 SGHRS and CDR2 YFSETQ. The V end was cut by 0 bases, the J end by 4 bases, with 10 bases between. In DNA form, the CDR3 reads TGCGCCAGCAGCTTGGATCAGGTTAGCACTGAAGCTTTCTTT. It yields the protein CASSLDQVSTEAFF. The variable domain in full, with the rest retrieved from reference TRBV5-1 and TRBJ1-1, is KAGVTQTPRYLIKTRGQQVTLSCSPISGHRSVSWYQQTPGQGLQFLFEYFSETQRNKGNFPGRFSGRQFSNSRSEMNVSTLELGDSALYLCASSLDQVSTEAFFGQGTRLTVV.

The chain has TRBV3-1 (or the pseudogene TRBV3-2) and TRBJ1-1; 9 positions match TRBD1. The trim removed 4 bases at V and 3 bases at J, leaving 3 bases unmatched. The CDR3 length is 14 residues. Per the germline V gene, CDR1 is LGHDT and CDR2 is YNNKEL (reference sequence). CDR3 sequence: CASSRDREDTEAFF. The CDR3 coding sequence is TGTGCCAGCAGCCGGGACAGGGAGGACACTGAAGCTTTCTTT.

V is TRBV5-4 and J is TRBJ2-7; D is unresolved. The ends were cut back, 4 bases at V and 2 bases at J, with 4 bases in the middle. CDR1 is SGHNT, CDR2 YYREEE, per germline (reference sequence). The CDR3 is 11 residues long. DNA for the CDR3: TGTGCCAGCAGCCTCCCCTACGAGCAGTACTTC. Protein product: CASSLPYEQYF.